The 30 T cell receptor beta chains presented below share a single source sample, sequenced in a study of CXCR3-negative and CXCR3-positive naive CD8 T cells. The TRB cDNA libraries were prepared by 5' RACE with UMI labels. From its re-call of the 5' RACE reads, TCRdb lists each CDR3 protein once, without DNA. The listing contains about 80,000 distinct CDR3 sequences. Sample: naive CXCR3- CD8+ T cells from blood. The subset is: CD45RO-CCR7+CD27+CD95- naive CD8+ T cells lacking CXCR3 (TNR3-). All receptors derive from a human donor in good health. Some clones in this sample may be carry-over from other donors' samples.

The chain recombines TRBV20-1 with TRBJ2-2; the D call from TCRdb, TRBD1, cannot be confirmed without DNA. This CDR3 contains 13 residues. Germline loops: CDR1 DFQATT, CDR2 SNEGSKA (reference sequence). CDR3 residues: CSANTGYTGELFF.

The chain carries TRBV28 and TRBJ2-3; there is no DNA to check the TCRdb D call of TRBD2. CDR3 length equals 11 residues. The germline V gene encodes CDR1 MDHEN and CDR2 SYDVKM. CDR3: CASSTSFTQYF.

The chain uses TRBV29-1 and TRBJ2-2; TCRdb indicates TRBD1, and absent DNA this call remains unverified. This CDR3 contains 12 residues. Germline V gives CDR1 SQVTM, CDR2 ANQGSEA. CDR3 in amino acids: CSVRGGTGELFF.

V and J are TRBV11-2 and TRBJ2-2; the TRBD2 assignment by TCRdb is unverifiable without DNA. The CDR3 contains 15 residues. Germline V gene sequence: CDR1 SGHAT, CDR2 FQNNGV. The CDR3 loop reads CASSFSDWTTGELFF.

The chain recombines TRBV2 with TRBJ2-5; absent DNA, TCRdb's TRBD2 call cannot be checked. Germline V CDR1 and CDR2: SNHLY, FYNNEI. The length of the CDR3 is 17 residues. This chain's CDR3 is CASIPSRGLAGPWTQYF.

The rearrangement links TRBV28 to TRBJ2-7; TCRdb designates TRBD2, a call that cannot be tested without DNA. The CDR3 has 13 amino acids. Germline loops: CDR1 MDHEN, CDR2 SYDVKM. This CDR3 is CASSALKASEQYF. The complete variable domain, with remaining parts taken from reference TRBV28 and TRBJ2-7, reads DVKVTQSSRYLVKRTGEKVFLECVQDMDHENMFWYRQDPGLGLRLIYFSYDVKMKEKGDIPEGYSVSREKKERFSLILESASTNQTSMYLCASSALKASEQYFGPGTRLTVT.

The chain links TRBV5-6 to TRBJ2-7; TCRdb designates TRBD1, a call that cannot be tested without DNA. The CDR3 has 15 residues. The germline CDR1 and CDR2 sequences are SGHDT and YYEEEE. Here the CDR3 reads CASSLVGTGIYEQYF.

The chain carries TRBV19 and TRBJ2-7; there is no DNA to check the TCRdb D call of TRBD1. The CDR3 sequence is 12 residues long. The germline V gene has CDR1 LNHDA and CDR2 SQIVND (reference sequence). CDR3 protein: CASSSGGLEQYF.

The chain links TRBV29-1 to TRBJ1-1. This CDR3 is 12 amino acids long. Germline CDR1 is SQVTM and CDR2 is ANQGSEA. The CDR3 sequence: CSVVYLGDEAFF. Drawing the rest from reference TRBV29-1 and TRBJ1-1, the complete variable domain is SAVISQKPSRDICQRGTSLTIQCQVDSQVTMMFWYRQQPGQSLTLIATANQGSEATYESGFVIDKFPISRPNLTFSTLTVSNMSPEDSSIYLCSVVYLGDEAFFGQGTRLTVV.

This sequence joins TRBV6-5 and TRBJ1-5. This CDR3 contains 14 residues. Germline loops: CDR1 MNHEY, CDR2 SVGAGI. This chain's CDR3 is CASSWGFSNQPQHF.

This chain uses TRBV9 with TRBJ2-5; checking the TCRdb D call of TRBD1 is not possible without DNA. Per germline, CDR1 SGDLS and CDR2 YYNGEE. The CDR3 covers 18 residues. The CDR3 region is CASSVGGTRDAFQETQYF.

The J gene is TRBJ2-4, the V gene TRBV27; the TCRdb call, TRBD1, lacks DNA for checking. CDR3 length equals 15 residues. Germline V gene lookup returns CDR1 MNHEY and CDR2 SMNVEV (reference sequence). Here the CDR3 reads CASSLSSGPGDIQYF.

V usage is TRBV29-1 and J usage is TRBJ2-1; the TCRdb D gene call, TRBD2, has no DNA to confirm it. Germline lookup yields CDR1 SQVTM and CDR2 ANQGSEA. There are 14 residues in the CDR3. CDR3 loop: CSVEELAGLNEQFF.

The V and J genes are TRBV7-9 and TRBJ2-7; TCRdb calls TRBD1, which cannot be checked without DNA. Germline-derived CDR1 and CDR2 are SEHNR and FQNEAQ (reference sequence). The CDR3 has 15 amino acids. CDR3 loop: CASSYRGQSSYEQYF.

CDR3 region: CASSGAPRTGTDTQYF. The V and J genes are TRBV7-9 and TRBJ2-3; TCRdb selects TRBD1, and the lack of DNA leaves this call unchecked. CDR1 SEHNR and CDR2 FQNEAQ come from the germline V gene (reference sequence). The CDR3 is 16 amino acids. Looking up the rest from reference TRBV7-9 and TRBJ2-3 gives the full variable domain: DTGVSQNPRHKITKRGQNVTFRCDPISEHNRLYWYRQTLGQGPEFLTYFQNEAQLEKSRLLSDRFSAERPKGSFSTLEIQRTEQGDSAMYLCASSGAPRTGTDTQYFGPGTRLTVL.

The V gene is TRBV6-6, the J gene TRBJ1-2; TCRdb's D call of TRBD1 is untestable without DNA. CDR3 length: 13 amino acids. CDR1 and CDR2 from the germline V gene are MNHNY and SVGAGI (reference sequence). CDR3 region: CASSGTENYGYTF.

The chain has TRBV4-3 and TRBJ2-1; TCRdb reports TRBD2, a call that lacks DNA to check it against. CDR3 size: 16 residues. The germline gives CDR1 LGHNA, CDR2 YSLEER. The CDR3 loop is CASSQDLAGGQDEQFF.

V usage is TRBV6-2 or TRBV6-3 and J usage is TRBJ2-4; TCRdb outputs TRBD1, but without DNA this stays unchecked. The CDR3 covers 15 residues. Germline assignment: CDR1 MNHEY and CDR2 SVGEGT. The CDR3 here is CASSGQGVTKNIQYF.

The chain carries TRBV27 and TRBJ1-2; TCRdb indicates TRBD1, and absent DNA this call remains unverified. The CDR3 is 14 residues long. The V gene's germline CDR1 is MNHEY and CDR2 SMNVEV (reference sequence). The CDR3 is CASSFGTGRYGYTF.

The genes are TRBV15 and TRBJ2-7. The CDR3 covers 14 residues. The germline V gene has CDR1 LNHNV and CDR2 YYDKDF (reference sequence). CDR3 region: CATSTGDGIYEQYF.

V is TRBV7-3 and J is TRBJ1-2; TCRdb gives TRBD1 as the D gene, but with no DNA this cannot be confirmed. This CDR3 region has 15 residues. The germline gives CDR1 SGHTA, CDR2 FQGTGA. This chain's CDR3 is CASSQHGTGDYGYTF.

CDR3 amino acids: CASSLEASGGYNEQFF. This rearrangement joins TRBV7-3 to TRBJ2-1; checking the TCRdb D call of TRBD2 is not possible without DNA. Germline CDR1 reads SGHTA; CDR2 reads FQGTGA. This CDR3 contains 16 residues.

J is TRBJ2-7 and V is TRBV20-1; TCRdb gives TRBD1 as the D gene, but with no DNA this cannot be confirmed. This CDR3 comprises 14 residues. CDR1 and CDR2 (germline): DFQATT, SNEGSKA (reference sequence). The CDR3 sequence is CSARDPGFPYEQYF.

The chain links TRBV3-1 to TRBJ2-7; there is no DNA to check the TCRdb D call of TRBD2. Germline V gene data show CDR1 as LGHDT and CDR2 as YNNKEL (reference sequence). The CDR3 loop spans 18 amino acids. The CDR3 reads CASSQGGLAGGLSYEQYF.

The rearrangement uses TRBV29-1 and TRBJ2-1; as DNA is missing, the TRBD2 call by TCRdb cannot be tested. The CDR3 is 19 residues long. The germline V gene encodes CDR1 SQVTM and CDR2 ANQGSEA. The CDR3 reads CSVLPSGLAGGQGVNEQFF.

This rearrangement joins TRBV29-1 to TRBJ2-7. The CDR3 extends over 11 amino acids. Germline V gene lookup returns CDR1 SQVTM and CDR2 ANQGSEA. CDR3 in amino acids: CSISGSNEQYF.

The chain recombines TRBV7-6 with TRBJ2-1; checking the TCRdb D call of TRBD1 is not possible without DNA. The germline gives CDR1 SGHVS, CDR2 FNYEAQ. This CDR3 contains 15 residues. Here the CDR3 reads CASSLPGANYNEQFF.

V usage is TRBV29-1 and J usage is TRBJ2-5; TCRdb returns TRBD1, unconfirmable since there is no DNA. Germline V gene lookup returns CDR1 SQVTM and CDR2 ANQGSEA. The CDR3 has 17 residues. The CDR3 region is CSVAGVEGTGGLETQYF.

The CDR3 here is CASSSPGLANNEQFF. The J gene is TRBJ2-1, the V gene TRBV11-2; TCRdb lists TRBD2, though no DNA is available to test this call. This CDR3 comprises 15 residues. The germline CDR1 and CDR2 sequences are SGHAT and FQNNGV.

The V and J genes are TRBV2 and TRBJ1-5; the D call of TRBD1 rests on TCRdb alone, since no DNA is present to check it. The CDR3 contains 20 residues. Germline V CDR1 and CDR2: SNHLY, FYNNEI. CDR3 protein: CASSGPGHTRSVIGNQPQHF.